One and the same sample provided the 24 T cell receptor beta chains below, sequenced in a study of T cell repertoires in cytomegalovirus infection. TCRdb independently ran MiXCR on the reads; one entry per CDR3 protein. Of hundreds of thousands of distinct CDR3 sequences listed, around 30% are singletons. No antigen is known for these receptors. Specimen: cultured CD8+ T cells from PBMCs, collected from culture after CMV antigen stimulation. All receptors derive from a human donor in good health (CMV status not recorded). Some clones in this sample may be carry-over from other donors' samples.

This clonotype was observed a few times. The chain is built from TRBV27 and TRBJ1-5, with a possible D match to TRBD1 (6 bases). V gave up 5 bases and J gave up 3 bases, with 14 bases separating them. Germline V gene lookup returns CDR1 MNHEY and CDR2 SMNVEV (reference sequence). This CDR3 region has 15 residues. CDR3 DNA: TGTGCCAGCAGTAAACTAACAGGGAACAATCAGCCCCAGCATTTT. This gives the protein CASSKLTGNNQPQHF.

There are a few counts of this clonotype. This chain joins TRBV12-5 and TRBJ1-1; 7 bases line up with TRBD1. Trimming at V came to 1 base and at J to 4 bases, leaving 9 bases not matched to a gene. Per germline, CDR1 LGHNT and CDR2 FRNRAP. This CDR3 is 16 amino acids long. CDR3 nucleotides: TGTGCTAGTGGTTTGGACCCGACAGGGTTATTCACTGAAGCTTTCTTT. Amino acid sequence: CASGLDPTGLFTEAFF.

The chain employs TRBV27 and TRBJ2-3; 9 bases are a match to TRBD2. The CDR3 totals 16 residues. Germline CDR1 reads MNHEY; CDR2 reads SMNVEV (reference sequence). V trimming: 1 base; J trimming: 4 bases; junction bases outside the gene matches: 6. CDR3 loop: CASSLWRASGADTQYF. The CDR3, as DNA: TGTGCCAGCAGTTTATGGCGGGCTAGCGGGGCAGATACGCAGTATTTT.

The chain recombines TRBV20-1 with TRBJ1-1; no reliable D call. Germline values: CDR1 DFQATT, CDR2 SNEGSKA (reference sequence). This CDR3 contains 12 residues. The V and J ends lost 5 bases and 1 base respectively, with 8 bases between them. The DNA for the CDR3 is TGCAGTGCTCGAAGCGGGAACACTGAAGCTTTCTTT. Its protein product is CSARSGNTEAFF.

V is TRBV6-1 and J is TRBJ1-5; 8 bases are a match to TRBD1. The germline V gene has CDR1 MNHNS and CDR2 SASEGT. V shed 4 bases and J 4 bases; nucleotides not matched to a gene: 6. The CDR3 is 15 residues long. As DNA, the CDR3 is TGTGCCAGCAGTGGCTATACAGGGGGGAATCAGCCCCAGCATTTT. Encoded protein: CASSGYTGGNQPQHF.

This clonotype has only a few counts. J is TRBJ1-1 and V is TRBV7-3; 8 nucleotides line up with TRBD1. The CDR3 is made up of 15 amino acids. Germline CDR1 and CDR2: SGHTA and FQGTGA. The junction had 10 bases not matched to a gene; V was cut back by 5 bases and J by 5 bases. Here the CDR3 DNA reads TGTGCCAGCAGCCCCTCCGGACAGGGTCTTACTGAAGCTTTCTTT. This codes for CASSPSGQGLTEAFF.

This clonotype has just a few counts. The chain employs TRBV6-1 and TRBJ2-1, with 8 positions matching TRBD1. Trimming removed 0 bases from V and 2 bases from J; junction bases left unmatched: 9. The CDR3 contains 18 residues. CDR1 and CDR2 (germline): MNHNS, SASEGT. Written as DNA, the CDR3 is TGTGCCAGCAGTGAAGCTCAAAGGGGACAGGCGGCCTACAATGAGCAGTTCTTC. Protein: CASSEAQRGQAAYNEQFF.

Comment on this clonotype: Given the absence of the conserved phenylalanine or tryptophan at the CDR3 end, a read error is likely. The V call is TRBV27, the J call TRBJ2-6; no clear D. CDR1 is MNHEY and CDR2 is SMNVEV in the germline V gene (reference sequence). The CDR3 has 15 residues. Trimming stripped 2 bases from V and 1 base from J, with 6 bases between. CDR3 DNA sequence: TGTGCCAGCAGTTTAGTACAGTCTGGGGCCAACGTCCTGACTTCC. It specifies CASSLVQSGANVLTS.

The V gene is TRBV5-4, the J gene TRBJ1-1, with D possibly matching TRBD1 (5 bases). Per germline, CDR1 SGHNT and CDR2 YYREEE (reference sequence). The V gene lost 6 bases and the J gene lost 1 base, with 16 bases spanning the gap. The length of the CDR3 is 15 residues. The CDR3 loop is CASNNVGVENTEAFF. For the CDR3, the DNA is TGTGCCAGCAACAATGTGGGGGTTGAGAACACTGAAGCTTTCTTT.

The chain links TRBV7-9 to TRBJ2-2; D remains unclear. V lost 11 bases and J lost 4, with 14 bases in between. CDR1 is SEHNR and CDR2 is FQNEAQ in the germline V gene (reference sequence). The CDR3 runs to 13 residues. CDR3 sequence (DNA): TGTGCCGGGTATTTCCCGCCCACCGGGGAGCTGTTTTTT. Protein: CAGYFPPTGELFF. The entire variable domain, with the rest obtained from reference TRBV7-9 and TRBJ2-2, is as follows: DTGVSQNPRHKITKRGQNVTFRCDPISEHNRLYWYRQTLGQGPEFLTYFQNEAQLEKSRLLSDRFSAERPKGSFSTLEIQRTEQGDSAMYLCAGYFPPTGELFFGEGSRLTVL.

This clonotype was counted only a few times. J is TRBJ2-7 and V is TRBV7-9, with D perhaps matching TRBD1 (5 bases). Germline V CDR1 and CDR2: SEHNR, FQNEAQ (reference sequence). The V end lost 3 bases, the J end lost 0 bases, and 15 bases lay between the germline ends. The CDR3 has 16 amino acids. The CDR3 is CASSFDSSSASYEQYF. DNA of the CDR3: TGTGCCAGCAGCTTTGACAGTTCCAGTGCCTCCTACGAGCAGTACTTC.

The table lists this clonotype with a few counts. V is TRBV12-5 and J is TRBJ1-2; a weak D match, TRBD1 (5 bases). Trimming stripped 0 bases from V and 4 bases from J, with 12 bases between. The CDR3 is 15 residues long. Germline lookup yields CDR1 LGHNT and CDR2 FRNRAP. Written as DNA, the CDR3 is TGTGCTAGTGGTTTGGTCGGGGCCAGGGCCTATGGCTACACCTTC. Residues: CASGLVGARAYGYTF.

The J gene is TRBJ2-1, the V gene TRBV6-1, with D hard to call. Trimming stripped 7 bases from V and 0 bases from J, with 13 bases between. This CDR3 spans 15 amino acids. Germline loops: CDR1 MNHNS, CDR2 SASEGT. The CDR3 DNA sequence: TGTGCCAGCATCGACTCCTTGAGCTCCTACAATGAGCAGTTCTTC. Translated: CASIDSLSSYNEQFF.

This clonotype showed up just a few times. This chain joins TRBV20-1 and TRBJ2-2, with D hard to call. V lost 0 bases to trimming and J lost 6 bases, with 14 bases between them. CDR3 size: 15 residues. The germline V gene encodes CDR1 DFQATT and CDR2 SNEGSKA (reference sequence). CDR3 sequence reads: CSARDGVRFPGELFF. CDR3 in DNA: TGCAGTGCTAGAGATGGAGTGAGGTTCCCCGGGGAGCTGTTTTTT.

Note on this clonotype: Because it lacks the conserved phenylalanine or tryptophan at the end, this CDR3 is likely a read error. The chain carries TRBV19 and TRBJ1-1; 9 nucleotides align to TRBD1. Germline CDR1 LNHDA, CDR2 SQIVND (reference sequence). The CDR3 has 14 amino acids. Germline trimming cut 7 bases from V and 1 base from J; bases unmatched to any gene: 4. The CDR3 is CASTAGQGNTEAFL. CDR3 coding DNA: TGTGCCAGTACCGCGGGACAGGGGAACACTGAAGCTTTCCTT.

Only one count was recorded for this clonotype. With a much larger clone just one base away, this may be a read error. The chain links TRBV12-3 or TRBV12-4 to TRBJ1-2; D ambiguous. The V gene lost 7 bases and the J gene lost 8 bases, with 20 bases spanning the gap. CDR3 length: 14 amino acids. CDR3 sequence: CASTSTDVPWGYTF. CDR3 bases: TGTGCCAGCACTTCGACCGACGTTCCTTGGGGCTACACCTTC.

This clonotype was observed many times. The rearrangement uses TRBV7-8 and TRBJ1-4, with a tentative D call TRBD1 (6 bases). The ends were cut back, 5 bases at V and 0 bases at J, with 10 bases in the middle. CDR1 and CDR2 (germline): SGHVS, FQNEAQ. The CDR3 loop spans 15 amino acids. The CDR3 reads CASSIAGATNEKLFF. As DNA, the CDR3 is TGTGCCAGCAGCATTGCAGGGGCAACTAATGAAAAACTGTTTTTT.

Ten or more counts support this clonotype. J is TRBJ2-7 and V is TRBV7-8; 8 nucleotides align to TRBD1. Germline CDR1 is SGHVS and CDR2 is FQNEAQ. The CDR3 contains 12 residues. Unmatched junction bases numbered 4, after V lost 6 bases and J lost 6 bases. CDR3 coding DNA: TGTGCCAGCAGTCGGACAGGGTCCGAGCAGTACTTC. Translation gives CASSRTGSEQYF.

This clonotype was found once. V and J are TRBV20-1 and TRBJ2-1; 12 bases match TRBD2. CDR1 is DFQATT and CDR2 is SNEGSKA in the germline V gene (reference sequence). The CDR3 sequence is 18 residues long. V lost 0 bases to trimming and J lost 1 base; unmatched junction nucleotides: 7. CDR3 region: CSAREASGGAGSYNEQFF. In nucleotides, the CDR3 is TGCAGTGCTAGAGAGGCTAGCGGGGGGGCCGGTTCCTACAATGAGCAGTTCTTC.

In nucleotides, the CDR3 is TGTGCCAGCAGCTTAGGGGGGGGGAAACCGCAGTTCTTC. Protein product: CASSLGGGKPQFF. The chain uses TRBV7-6 and TRBJ2-1, with 7 bases aligning to TRBD2. Germline V gene lookup returns CDR1 SGHVS and CDR2 FNYEAQ. Losses at the gene ends were 1 base for V and 12 bases for J; bases not matched to a gene: 6. This CDR3 has 13 residues.

This clonotype was counted only a few times. The chain links TRBV7-2 to TRBJ2-7, with D unclear. Germline V gene data show CDR1 as SGHTA and CDR2 as FQGNSA. This CDR3 has 15 residues. V was cut by 2 bases and J by 5 bases, with 16 bases left in between. For the CDR3, the DNA is TGTGCCAGCAGCTTAAATCCCTTGGGGATGGACGAGCAGTACTTC. This gives the protein CASSLNPLGMDEQYF.

The V and J genes are TRBV4-1 and TRBJ2-2, with TRBD1 identical over 8 bases. Germline V lookup: CDR1 MGHRA, CDR2 YSYEKL. The CDR3 sequence is 14 residues long. J lost 7 bases, V lost 4 bases, and 5 bases had no gene match. CDR3 in DNA: TGCGCCAGCAGCCCCTTGACAGGGGTCGGGGAGCTGTTTTTT. It specifies CASSPLTGVGELFF.

V usage is TRBV2 and J usage is TRBJ1-5; 9 bases fit TRBD1. V shed 7 bases and J 5 bases; nucleotides not matched to a gene: 6. This CDR3 has 14 residues. Germline values: CDR1 SNHLY, CDR2 FYNNEI. CDR3 region: CASKGGQGDQPQHF. CDR3 in DNA: TGTGCCAGCAAAGGGGGACAGGGAGATCAGCCCCAGCATTTT.

This chain joins TRBV6-6 and TRBJ1-5, with 8 bases fitting TRBD1. The CDR3 loop spans 15 amino acids. V lost 6 bases, J lost 4 bases, and 8 bases stayed unmatched. CDR1 is MNHNY, CDR2 SVGAGI, per germline (reference sequence). CDR3 sequence: CASSPDRAINQPQHF. CDR3 sequence (DNA): TGTGCCAGCAGCCCGGACAGGGCCATTAATCAGCCCCAGCATTTT.